This T cell receptor beta chain derives from a study of shared clonotypes between healthy human individuals. This table comes from immunoSEQ multiplex PCR, and its TCRdb copy is limited to in-frame clones, with some not included. There are more than 2 million clones in the sample; 95% occur only once, and roughly 0.13% lies in the top ten. Source material: naive CD4+ T cells sorted from blood. The sample's subset: CD45RA+ positively selected. The TCR sequence derives from a man aged 18 to 35 in good health.

The CDR3 sequence: CASSPGGAVYGYTF. DNA of the CDR3: TGTGCCAGCTCACCAGGGGGGGCCGTCTATGGCTACACCTTC. The genes are TRBV18 and TRBJ1-2; D may be TRBD1 (6 bases). The CDR3 is 14 residues long. Germline CDR1 reads KGHSH; CDR2 reads LQKENI. Trimming stripped 2 bases from V and 4 bases from J, with 11 bases between.